The sequence of this T cell receptor (beta chain) was determined in a study of cytomegalovirus exposure and HLA in healthy donors. General study findings and limits: Generally TCR sequences proved uncommon, though certain public TCRs appeared in numerous donors.

This clone was seen a few times. As yet, its antigen is unknown. Germline is not matched at one junction end, which may reflect a read error. TCRdb's table, derived via immunoSEQ multiplex PCR, lists solely in-frame clones and lacks some. The sample holds about 280,000 clones, approximately 90% seen once. Germline CDR1 SGHDT, CDR2 YYEEEE. The CDR3 length is 15 residues. The chain carries TRBV5-6 and TRBJ1-1; 8 bases are shared with TRBD1. The sequence derives from a woman aged 18-29 years in good health and CMV-seronegative. Specimen: PBMCs. CDR3 sequence reads: CASSPHTGGNAEAFF. As DNA, the CDR3 is TGTGCCAGCAGCCCGCACACAGGGGGGAACGCTGAAGCTTTCTTT.